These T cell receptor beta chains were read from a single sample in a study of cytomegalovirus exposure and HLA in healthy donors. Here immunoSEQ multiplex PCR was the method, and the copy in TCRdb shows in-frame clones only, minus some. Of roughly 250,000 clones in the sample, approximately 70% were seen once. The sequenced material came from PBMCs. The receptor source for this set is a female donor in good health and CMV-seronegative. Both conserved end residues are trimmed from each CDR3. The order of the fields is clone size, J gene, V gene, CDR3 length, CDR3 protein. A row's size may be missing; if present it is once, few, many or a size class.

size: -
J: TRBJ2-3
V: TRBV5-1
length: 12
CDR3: ASSDGTSGDTQY

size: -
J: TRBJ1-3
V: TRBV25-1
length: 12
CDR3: ASSESGSGNTIY

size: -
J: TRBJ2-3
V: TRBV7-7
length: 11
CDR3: ASSLGGADTQY

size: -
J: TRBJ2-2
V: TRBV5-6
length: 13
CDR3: ASSFGLSNTGELF

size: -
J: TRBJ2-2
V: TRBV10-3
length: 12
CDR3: ATWTGDDTGELF

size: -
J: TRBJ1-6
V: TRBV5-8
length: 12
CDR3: ASSWGQEGVPLH

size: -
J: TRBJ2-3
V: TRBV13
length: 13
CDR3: ASSLSSGGPDTQY

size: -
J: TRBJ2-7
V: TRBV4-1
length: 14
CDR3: ASSQGRASGNYEQY

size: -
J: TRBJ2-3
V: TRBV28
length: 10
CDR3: ASSLQLDTQY

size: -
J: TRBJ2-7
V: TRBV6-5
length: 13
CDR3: ASARGAKINYEQY

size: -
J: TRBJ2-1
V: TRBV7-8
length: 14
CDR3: ASSLHRDRGRNEQF

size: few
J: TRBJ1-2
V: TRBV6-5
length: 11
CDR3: ASSETENYGYT

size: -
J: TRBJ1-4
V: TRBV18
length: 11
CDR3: ASSATANEKLF

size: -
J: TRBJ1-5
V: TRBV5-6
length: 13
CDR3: ASSLAGPRDQPQH

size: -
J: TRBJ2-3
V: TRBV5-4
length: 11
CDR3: ASSGPEGDTQY

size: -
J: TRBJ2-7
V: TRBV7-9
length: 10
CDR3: SSSRYGDEQY

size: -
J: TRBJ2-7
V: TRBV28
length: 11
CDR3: ASSFTSGYEQY

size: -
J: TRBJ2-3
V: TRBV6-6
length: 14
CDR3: ASRELSGRSTDTQY

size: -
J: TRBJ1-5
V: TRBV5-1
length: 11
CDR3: ASSLSSNQPQH

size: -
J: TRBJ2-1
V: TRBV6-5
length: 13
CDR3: ASTTTSGRLNEQF

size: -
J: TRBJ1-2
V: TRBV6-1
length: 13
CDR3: ASRVLQEVLMGYT

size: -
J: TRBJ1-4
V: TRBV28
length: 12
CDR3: ASSHGQGGEKLF

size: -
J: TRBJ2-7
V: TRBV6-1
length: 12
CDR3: ATSPAGQRYEQY

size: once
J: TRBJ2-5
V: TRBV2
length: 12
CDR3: ASSGDSYQETQY

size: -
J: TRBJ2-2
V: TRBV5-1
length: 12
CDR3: ASSEQGPTGELF

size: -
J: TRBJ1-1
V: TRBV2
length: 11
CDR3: ASTTDRGTEAF

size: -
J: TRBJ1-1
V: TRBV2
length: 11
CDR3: ASGWTRNTEAF

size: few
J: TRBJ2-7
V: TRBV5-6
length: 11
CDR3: ASSLAPTYEQY

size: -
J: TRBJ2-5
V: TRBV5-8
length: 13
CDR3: ASSLGERIQETQY

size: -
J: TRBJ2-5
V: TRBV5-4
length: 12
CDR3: ASSLARGAETQY

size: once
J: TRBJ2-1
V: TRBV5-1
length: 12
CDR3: ASSMTSGRAEQF